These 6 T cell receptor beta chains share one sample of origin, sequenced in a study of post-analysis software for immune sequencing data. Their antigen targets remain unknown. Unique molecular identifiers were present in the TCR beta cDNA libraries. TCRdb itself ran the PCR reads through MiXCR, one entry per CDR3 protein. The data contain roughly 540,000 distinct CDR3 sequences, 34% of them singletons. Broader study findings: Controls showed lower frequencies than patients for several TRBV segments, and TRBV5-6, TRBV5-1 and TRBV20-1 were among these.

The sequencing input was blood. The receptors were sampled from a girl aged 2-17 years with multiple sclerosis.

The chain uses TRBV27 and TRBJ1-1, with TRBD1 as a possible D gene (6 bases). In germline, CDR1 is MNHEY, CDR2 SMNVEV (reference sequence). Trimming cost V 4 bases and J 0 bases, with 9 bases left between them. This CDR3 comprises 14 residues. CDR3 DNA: TGTGCCAGCAGTTCGGGACACCTGAACACTGAAGCTTTCTTT. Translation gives CASSSGHLNTEAFF.

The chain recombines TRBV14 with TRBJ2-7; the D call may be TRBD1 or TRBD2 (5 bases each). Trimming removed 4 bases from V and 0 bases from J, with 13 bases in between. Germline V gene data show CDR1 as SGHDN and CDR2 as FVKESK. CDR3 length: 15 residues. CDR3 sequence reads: CASSRGRGGSYEQYF. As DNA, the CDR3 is TGTGCCAGCAGCCGGGGCAGAGGAGGCTCCTACGAGCAGTACTTC.

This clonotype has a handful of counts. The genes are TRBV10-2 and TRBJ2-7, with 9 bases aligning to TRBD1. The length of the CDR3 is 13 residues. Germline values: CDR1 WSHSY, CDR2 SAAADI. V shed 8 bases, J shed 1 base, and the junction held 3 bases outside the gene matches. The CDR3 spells CASSDRGSYEQYF. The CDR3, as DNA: TGCGCCAGCTCTGACAGGGGGTCCTACGAGCAGTACTTC.

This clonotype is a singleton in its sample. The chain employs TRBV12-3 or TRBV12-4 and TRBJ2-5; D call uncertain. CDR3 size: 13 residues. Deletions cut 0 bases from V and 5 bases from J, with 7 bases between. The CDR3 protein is CASSLAEAETQYF. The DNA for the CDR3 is TGTGCCAGCAGTTTAGCAGAAGCGGAGACCCAGTACTTC.

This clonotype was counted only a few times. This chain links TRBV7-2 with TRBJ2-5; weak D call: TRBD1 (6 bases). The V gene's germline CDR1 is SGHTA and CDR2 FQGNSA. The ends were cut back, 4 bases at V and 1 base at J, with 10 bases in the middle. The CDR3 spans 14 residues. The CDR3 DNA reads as TGTGCCAGCAGCTACTGGACAGTCCAAGAGACCCAGTACTTC. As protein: CASSYWTVQETQYF. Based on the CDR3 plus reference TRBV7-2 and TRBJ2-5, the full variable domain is GAGVSQSPSNKVTEKGKDVELRCDPISGHTALYWYRQSLGQGLEFLIYFQGNSAPDKSGLPSDRFSAERTGGSVSTLTIQRTQQEDSAVYLCASSYWTVQETQYFGPGTRLLVL.

Here the CDR3 reads CSARDFGRGGNTEAFF. The CDR3 nucleotides are TGCAGTGCTAGAGATTTTGGCCGGGGGGGCAACACTGAAGCTTTCTTT. The V and J genes are TRBV20-1 and TRBJ1-1, with D tentatively TRBD1 (6 bases). This CDR3 region has 16 residues. Trimming pared 0 bases from V and 2 bases from J, leaving 16 bases between. From germline, CDR1 is DFQATT and CDR2 SNEGSKA (reference sequence).